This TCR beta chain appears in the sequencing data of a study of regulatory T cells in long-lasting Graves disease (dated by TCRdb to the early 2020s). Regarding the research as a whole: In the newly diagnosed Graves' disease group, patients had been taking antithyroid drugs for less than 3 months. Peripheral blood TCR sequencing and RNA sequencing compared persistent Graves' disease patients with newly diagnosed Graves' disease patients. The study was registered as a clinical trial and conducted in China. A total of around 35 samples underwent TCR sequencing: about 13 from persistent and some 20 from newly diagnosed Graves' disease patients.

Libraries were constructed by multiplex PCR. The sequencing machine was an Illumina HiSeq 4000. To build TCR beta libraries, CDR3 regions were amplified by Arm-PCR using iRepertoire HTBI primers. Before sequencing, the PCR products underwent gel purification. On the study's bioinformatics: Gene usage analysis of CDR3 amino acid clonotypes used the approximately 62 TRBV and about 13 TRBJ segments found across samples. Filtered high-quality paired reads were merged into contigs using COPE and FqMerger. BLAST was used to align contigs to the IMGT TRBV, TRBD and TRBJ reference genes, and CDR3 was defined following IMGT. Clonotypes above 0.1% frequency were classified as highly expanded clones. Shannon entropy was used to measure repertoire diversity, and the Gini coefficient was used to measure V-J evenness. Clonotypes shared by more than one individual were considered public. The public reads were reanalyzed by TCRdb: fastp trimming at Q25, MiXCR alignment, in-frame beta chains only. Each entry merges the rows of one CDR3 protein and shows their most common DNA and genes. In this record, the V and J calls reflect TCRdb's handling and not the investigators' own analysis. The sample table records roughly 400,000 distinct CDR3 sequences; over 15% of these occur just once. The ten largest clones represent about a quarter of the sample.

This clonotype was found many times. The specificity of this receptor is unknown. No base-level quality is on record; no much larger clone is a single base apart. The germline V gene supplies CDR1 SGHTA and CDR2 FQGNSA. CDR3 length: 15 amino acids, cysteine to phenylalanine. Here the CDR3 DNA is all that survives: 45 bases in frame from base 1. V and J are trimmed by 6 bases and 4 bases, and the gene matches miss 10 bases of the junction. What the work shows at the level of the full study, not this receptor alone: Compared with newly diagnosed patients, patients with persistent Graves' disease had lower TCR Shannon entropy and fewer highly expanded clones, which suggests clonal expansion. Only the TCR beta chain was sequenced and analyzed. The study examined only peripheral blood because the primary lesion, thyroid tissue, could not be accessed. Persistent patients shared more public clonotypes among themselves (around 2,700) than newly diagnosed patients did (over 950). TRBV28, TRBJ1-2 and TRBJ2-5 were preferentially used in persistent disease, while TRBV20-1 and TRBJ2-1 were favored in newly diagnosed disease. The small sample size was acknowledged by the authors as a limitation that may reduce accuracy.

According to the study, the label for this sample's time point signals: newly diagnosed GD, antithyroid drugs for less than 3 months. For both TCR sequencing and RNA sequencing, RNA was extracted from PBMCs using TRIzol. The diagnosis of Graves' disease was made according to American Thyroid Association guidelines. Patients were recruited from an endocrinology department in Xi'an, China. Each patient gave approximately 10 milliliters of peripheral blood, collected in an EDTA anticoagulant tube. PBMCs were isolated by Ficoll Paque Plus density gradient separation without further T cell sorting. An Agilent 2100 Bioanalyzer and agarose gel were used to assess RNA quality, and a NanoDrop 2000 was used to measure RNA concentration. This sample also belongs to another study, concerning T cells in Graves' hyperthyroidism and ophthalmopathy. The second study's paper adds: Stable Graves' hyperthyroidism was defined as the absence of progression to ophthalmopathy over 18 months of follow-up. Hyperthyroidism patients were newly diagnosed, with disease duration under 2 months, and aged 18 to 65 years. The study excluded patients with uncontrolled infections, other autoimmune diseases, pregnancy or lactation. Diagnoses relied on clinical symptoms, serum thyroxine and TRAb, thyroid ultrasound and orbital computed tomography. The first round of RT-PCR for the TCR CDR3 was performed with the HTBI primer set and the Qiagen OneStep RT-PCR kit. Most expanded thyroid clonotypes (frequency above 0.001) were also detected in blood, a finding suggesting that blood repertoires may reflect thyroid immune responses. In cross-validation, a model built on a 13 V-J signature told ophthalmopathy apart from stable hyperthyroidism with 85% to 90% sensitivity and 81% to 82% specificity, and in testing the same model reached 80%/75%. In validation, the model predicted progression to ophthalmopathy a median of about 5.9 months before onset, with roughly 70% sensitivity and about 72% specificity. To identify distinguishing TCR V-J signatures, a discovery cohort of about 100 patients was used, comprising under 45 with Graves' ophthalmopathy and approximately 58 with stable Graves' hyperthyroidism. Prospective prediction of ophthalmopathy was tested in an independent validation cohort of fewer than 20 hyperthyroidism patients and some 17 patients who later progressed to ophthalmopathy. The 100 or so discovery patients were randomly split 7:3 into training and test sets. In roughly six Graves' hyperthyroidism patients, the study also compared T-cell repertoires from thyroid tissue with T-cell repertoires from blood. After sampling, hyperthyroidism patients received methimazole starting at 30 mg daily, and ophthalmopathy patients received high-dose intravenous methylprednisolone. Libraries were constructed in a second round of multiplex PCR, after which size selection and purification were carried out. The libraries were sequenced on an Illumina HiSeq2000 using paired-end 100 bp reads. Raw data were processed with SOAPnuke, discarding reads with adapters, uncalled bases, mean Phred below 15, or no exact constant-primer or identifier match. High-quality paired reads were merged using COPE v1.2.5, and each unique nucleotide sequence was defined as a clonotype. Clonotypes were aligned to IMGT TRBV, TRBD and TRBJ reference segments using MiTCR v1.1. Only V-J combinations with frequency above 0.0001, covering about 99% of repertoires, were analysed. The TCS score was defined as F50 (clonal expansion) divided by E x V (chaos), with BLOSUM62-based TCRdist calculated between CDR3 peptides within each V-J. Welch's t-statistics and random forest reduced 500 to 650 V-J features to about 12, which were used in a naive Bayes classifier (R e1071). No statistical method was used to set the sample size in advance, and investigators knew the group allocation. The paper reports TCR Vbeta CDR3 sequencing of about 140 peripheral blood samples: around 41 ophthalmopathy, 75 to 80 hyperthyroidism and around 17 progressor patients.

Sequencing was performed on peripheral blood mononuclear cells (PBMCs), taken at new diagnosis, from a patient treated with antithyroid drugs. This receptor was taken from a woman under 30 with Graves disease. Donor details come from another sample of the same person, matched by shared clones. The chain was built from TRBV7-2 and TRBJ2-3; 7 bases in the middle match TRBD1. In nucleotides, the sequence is TGTGCCAGCAGTCCGCCACAGGGGTTTGCAGATACGCAGTATTTT. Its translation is CASSPPQGFADTQYF.